This T cell receptor (beta chain) was retrieved from a study of identical twins. CDR3 length equals 15 residues. Germline assignment: CDR1 DFQATT and CDR2 SNEGSKA (reference sequence). Trimming pared 4 bases from V and 1 base from J, leaving 15 bases between. TCRdb reprocessed the 5' RACE reads via MiXCR and lists one record per CDR3 protein. The sample consists of hundreds of thousands of distinct CDR3 sequences, 5.5% to 7% of them appearing once. These same records also appear under a second study, on yellow fever vaccine responses in identical twins.

The source of this sequence is a woman younger than 35 in good health. V usage is TRBV20-1 and J usage is TRBJ2-3; TRBD2 is a possible D gene (6 bases). Sequenced sample: memory (CD45RO+) T cells sorted from blood. CDR3 amino acids: CSAKLAVGGTDTQYF. CDR3 bases: TGCAGTGCTAAACTAGCTGTGGGAGGCACAGATACGCAGTATTTT.